The T cell receptor beta chain under discussion was sequenced for a study of T cells in Graves' hyperthyroidism and ophthalmopathy. Germline V lookup: CDR1 SQVTM, CDR2 ANQGSEA. The CDR3 loop spans 16 amino acids. Losses at the gene ends were 3 bases for V and 3 bases for J; bases not matched to a gene: 7. Regarding the study as a whole: Most expanded thyroid clonotypes above 0.001 recurred in blood. With a median lead of roughly 6.2 months before onset, the model predicted ophthalmopathy.

Template material for amplifying TCR beta CDR3 regions consisted of RNA transcripts. The primer set for the first-round RT-PCR of the TCR CDR3 was HTBI. TCRdb re-called the multiplex PCR reads through MiXCR, storing one row per CDR3 protein. Among approximately 700,000 distinct CDR3 sequences listed, roughly 46% were seen once. Concerning this clonotype: Antigen unknown.

The chain is built from TRBV29-1 and TRBJ2-2, with 10 bases aligning to TRBD2. Sequenced input: peripheral blood or thyroid tissue (not recorded which). The clonotype originates from an adult man with Graves' disease, either hyperthyroidism or ophthalmopathy (not recorded which). CDR3 protein: CSVESSGREYTGELFF. In nucleotides, the CDR3 is TGCAGCGTTGAGTCTAGCGGGAGAGAATACACCGGGGAGCTGTTTTTT.